These 26 T cell receptor beta chains share one sample of origin, sequenced in a study of T cell responses to AZD1222 COVID-19 vaccine. Here immunoSEQ multiplex PCR was the method, and the copy in TCRdb shows in-frame clones only, minus some. The sample yields roughly 97,000 clones, roughly 89% seen once. The sample in question was peripheral blood, obtained on day 0 of AZD1222 vaccination. Receptors were obtained from an adult in good health.

V gene TRBV12-3 or TRBV12-4 combines with J gene TRBJ2-2; D is undetermined. The CDR3 extends over 13 amino acids. Trimming removed 6 bases from V and 5 bases from J, with 10 bases in between. CDR3 amino acids: CASRRRVTGELFF. The CDR3 DNA sequence: TGTGCCAGCAGACGAAGGGTTACCGGGGAGCTGTTTTTT.

This chain links TRBV7-2 with TRBJ1-4, with unresolved D. Germline V CDR1 and CDR2: SGHTA, FQGNSA. V was clipped by 4 bases and J by 0 bases, with 6 bases between them. The CDR3 runs 14 residues. The CDR3: CASSSYATNEKLFF. The CDR3 DNA follows: TGTGCCAGCAGCTCTTATGCAACTAATGAAAAACTGTTTTTT.

The chain employs TRBV2 and TRBJ1-1, with D possibly matching TRBD1 (6 bases). Trimming stripped 6 bases from V and 1 base from J, with 12 bases between. Germline V lookup: CDR1 SNHLY, CDR2 FYNNEI. The CDR3 is made up of 14 amino acids. The DNA of the CDR3 is TGTGCCAGCAGGCTAGACAGGACGAACACTGAAGCTTTCTTT. Translation gives CASRLDRTNTEAFF. Based on the CDR3 plus reference TRBV2 and TRBJ1-1, the full variable domain is EPEVTQTPSHQVTQMGQEVILRCVPISNHLYFYWYRQILGQKVEFLVSFYNNEISEKSEIFDDQFSVERPDGSNFTLKIRSTKLEDSAMYFCASRLDRTNTEAFFGQGTRLTVV.

In this sample, this clone turned up once. The V and J genes are TRBV7-2 and TRBJ1-2, with a possible D match to TRBD1 (5 bases). CDR1 and CDR2 from the germline V gene are SGHTA and FQGNSA. This CDR3 is 15 amino acids long. The V end lost 0 bases, the J end lost 2 bases, and 10 bases lay between the germline ends. DNA for the CDR3: TGTGCCAGCAGCTTAGCGAGGTCAGGGAACTATGGCTACACCTTC. As protein: CASSLARSGNYGYTF.

This chain links TRBV6-2 or TRBV6-3 with TRBJ2-3, with D perhaps given as TRBD1 or TRBD2 (6 bases each). There are 14 residues in the CDR3. V was shortened by 1 base and J by 7 bases, with 12 bases between the two germline ends. Looked up from germline, CDR1 is MNHEY and CDR2 is SVGEGT. CDR3 amino acids: CASSYFGGRNTQYF. CDR3 DNA: TGTGCCAGCAGTTACTTCGGGGGCCGGAATACGCAGTATTTT.

The CDR3 sequence is CASSYRGEYNEQFF. CDR3 sequence (DNA): TGTGCCAGCAGCTACAGGGGAGAATACAATGAGCAGTTCTTC. The chain has TRBV2 and TRBJ2-1; 7 positions agree with TRBD1. V shed 6 bases and J 4 bases; nucleotides not matched to a gene: 6. CDR1 is SNHLY, CDR2 FYNNEI, per germline. CDR3 length equals 14 residues.

V and J are TRBV2 and TRBJ2-3; 9 bases map to TRBD2. The V gene's germline CDR1 is SNHLY and CDR2 FYNNEI. This CDR3 region has 15 residues. The ends lost 3 bases at V and 6 bases at J; junction bases unmatched: 7. CDR3 sequence reads: CASSEGASGADTQYF. CDR3 nucleotides: TGTGCCAGCAGTGAGGGGGCTAGCGGGGCGGATACGCAGTATTTT.

The chain is built from TRBV19 and TRBJ1-3; a possible D gene is TRBD1 (6 bases). In germline, CDR1 is LNHDA, CDR2 SQIVND (reference sequence). This CDR3 has 15 residues. The germline V and J ends were trimmed by 7 bases and 4 bases, with 17 bases remaining between them. CDR3 bases: TGTGCCAGTACCACAGGGTTGGCGGCAGGAAACACCATATATTTT. It encodes CASTTGLAAGNTIYF. Complete variable domain (other parts from reference TRBV19 and TRBJ1-3): DGGITQSPKYLFRKEGQNVTLSCEQNLNHDAMYWYRQDPGQGLRLIYYSQIVNDFQKGDIAEGYSVSREKKESFPLTVTSAQKNPTAFYLCASTTGLAAGNTIYFGEGSWLTVV.

The chain couples TRBV12-3 or TRBV12-4 to TRBJ2-2; D might be TRBD1 (6 bases). Trimming cost V 2 bases and J 6 bases, with 7 bases left between them. There are 13 residues in the CDR3. CDR3 protein: CASSLKGAGELFF. The DNA of the CDR3 is TGTGCCAGCAGTTTAAAGGGGGCCGGGGAGCTGTTTTTT.

The chain recombines TRBV10-1 with TRBJ2-3, with 7 bases matching TRBD1. This CDR3 is built from 17 residues. V was pared by 4 bases and J by 1 base, with 11 bases of the junction left unmatched. Looked up from germline, CDR1 is WNHNN and CDR2 is SYGVQD (reference sequence). The CDR3 sequence is CASSAPEGAPGTDTQYF. The CDR3 nucleotides are TGCGCCAGCAGTGCCCCTGAGGGGGCGCCTGGCACAGATACGCAGTATTTT.

The CDR3 sequence: CSVGQGNYGYTF. The CDR3 coding sequence is TGCAGCGTTGGTCAGGGGAACTATGGCTACACCTTC. The chain carries TRBV29-1 and TRBJ1-2, with a weak D call TRBD1 (6 bases). This CDR3 spans 12 amino acids. The germline gives CDR1 SQVTM, CDR2 ANQGSEA. Trimming took 4 bases from V and 2 from J, leaving 8 bases between them.

This clone was detected only once. J is TRBJ2-1 and V is TRBV2, with TRBD2 matching 10 bases. V dropped 5 bases and J dropped 7; count of bases not matched to a gene: 8. CDR1 and CDR2 (germline): SNHLY, FYNNEI. The CDR3 sequence is 15 residues long. The CDR3, as DNA: TGTGCCAGCAGTCCACAACTAGCGGGACTGAATGAGCAGTTCTTC. Translated: CASSPQLAGLNEQFF.

In this sample, this clone turned up once. J is TRBJ1-5 and V is TRBV5-6; D not resolved. V lost 4 bases and J lost 9, with 17 bases in between. This CDR3 contains 14 residues. Germline V gene lookup returns CDR1 SGHDT and CDR2 YYEEEE. This CDR3 is CASSTRRTAGPQHF. Here the CDR3 DNA reads TGTGCCAGCAGCACCAGGCGCACCGCGGGGCCCCAGCATTTT. Complete variable domain (other parts from reference TRBV5-6 and TRBJ1-5): DAGVTQSPTHLIKTRGQQVTLRCSPKSGHDTVSWYQQALGQGPQFIFQYYEEEERQRGNFPDRFSGHQFPNYSSELNVNALLLGDSALYLCASSTRRTAGPQHFGDGTRLSIL.

This chain joins TRBV2 and TRBJ2-3, with a weak D call TRBD2 (6 bases). Germline assignment: CDR1 SNHLY and CDR2 FYNNEI. Trimming shortened V by 6 bases and J by 8 bases, and 24 bases separated the two germline ends. The CDR3 sequence is 16 residues long. CDR3 in amino acids: CASSPREAAGHSTQYF. DNA of the CDR3: TGTGCCAGCAGCCCTAGGGAAGCAGCGGGTCACAGTACGCAGTATTTT.

V and J are TRBV29-1 and TRBJ2-5; 7 positions match TRBD2. The CDR3 extends over 19 amino acids. V shed 4 bases and J 3 bases; nucleotides not matched to a gene: 23. The germline V gene has CDR1 SQVTM and CDR2 ANQGSEA. CDR3 in DNA: TGCAGCGTTGGTGGGGATCTCTCGGGCGGGAGCACCACTGAAGAGACCCAGTACTTC. Residues: CSVGGDLSGGSTTEETQYF.

The chain joins TRBV7-9 to TRBJ2-5; no reliable D call. V lost 3 bases and J lost 5, with 10 bases in between. Per germline, CDR1 SEHNR and CDR2 FQNEAQ (reference sequence). The CDR3 runs to 13 residues. For the CDR3, the DNA is TGTGCCAGCAGCTTTGCAGGTTCCGAGACCCAGTACTTC. This codes for CASSFAGSETQYF.

The CDR3 DNA reads TGTGCCATCCGACAGGAGCGGGGCTACAATGAGCAGTTCTTC. This encodes CAIRQERGYNEQFF. J is TRBJ2-1 and V is TRBV28; D perhaps matches TRBD2 (7 bases). The CDR3 is 14 amino acids. Per germline, CDR1 MDHEN and CDR2 SYDVKM. V was trimmed by 10 bases and J by 3 bases, leaving 16 bases between them. Full variable domain (outside the CDR3, taken from reference TRBV28 and TRBJ2-1): DVKVTQSSRYLVKRTGEKVFLECVQDMDHENMFWYRQDPGLGLRLIYFSYDVKMKEKGDIPEGYSVSREKKERFSLILESASTNQTSMYLCAIRQERGYNEQFFGPGTRLTVL.

The genes are TRBV5-1 and TRBJ2-7; TRBD1 might be the D (5 bases). Trimming cost V 3 bases and J 5 bases, with 12 bases left between them. The CDR3 runs to 13 residues. The germline gives CDR1 SGHRS, CDR2 YFSETQ. The CDR3 DNA follows: TGCGCCAGCAGCTACCGGCAGGGTGACGAGCAGTACTTC. The encoded protein is CASSYRQGDEQYF.

The J gene is TRBJ2-7, the V gene TRBV11-2, with 7 bases fitting TRBD1. CDR3 length: 15 residues. Germline V lookup: CDR1 SGHAT, CDR2 FQNNGV. Trimming removed 5 bases from V and 5 bases from J; junction bases left unmatched: 12. CDR3 residues: CASSTRQGGKDEQYF. The CDR3 region has the DNA TGTGCCAGCAGCACCCGACAGGGCGGCAAGGACGAGCAGTACTTC.

This clone was seen only a few times. CDR3 DNA: TGTGCCAGCCGGGACAGTAGCACAGATACGCAGTATTTT. Translated, it gives CASRDSSTDTQYF. The chain recombines TRBV27 with TRBJ2-3; 7 bases match TRBD1. CDR3 length: 13 amino acids. Germline loops: CDR1 MNHEY, CDR2 SMNVEV (reference sequence). Unmatched junction bases numbered 2, after V lost 8 bases and J lost 0 bases.

The chain recombines TRBV5-5 with TRBJ2-1, with 10 bases aligning to TRBD2. CDR3 length: 20 amino acids. Germline CDR1 SGHKS, CDR2 YYEKEE (reference sequence). V trimming: 0 bases; J trimming: 4 bases; junction bases outside the gene matches: 16. CDR3 amino acids: CASSLEVVLAGANLYNEQFF. The CDR3 DNA follows: TGTGCCAGCAGCTTGGAAGTCGTGCTAGCGGGGGCCAACCTTTACAATGAGCAGTTCTTC.

This clone was observed a handful of times. The chain has TRBV20-1 and TRBJ1-5; D remains unclear. This CDR3 has 11 residues. The V and J ends lost 6 bases and 11 bases respectively, with 14 bases between them. Germline V CDR1 and CDR2: DFQATT, SNEGSKA (reference sequence). Here the CDR3 DNA reads TGCAGTGCCATGTCGGGCGCCGCCCAGCATTTT. Its translation: CSAMSGAAQHF.

This clone has only a few counts. The chain employs TRBV7-2 and TRBJ2-7; 7 nucleotides line up with TRBD2. Losses at the gene ends were 3 bases for V and 3 bases for J; bases not matched to a gene: 8. In germline, CDR1 is SGHTA, CDR2 FQGNSA. The CDR3 is 15 residues long. The CDR3 DNA sequence: TGTGCCAGCAGCTTTGGGGGAGGGAACTTCTACGAGCAGTACTTC. Translation: CASSFGGGNFYEQYF.

This clone appeared once. The chain employs TRBV7-9 and TRBJ2-5, with D hard to call. Germline V CDR1 and CDR2: SEHNR, FQNEAQ (reference sequence). Between the trimmed V and J ends, which lost 2 bases and 14 bases, there was a span of 15 bases. The CDR3 is 12 residues long. CDR3: CASSLLGADTYF. The CDR3 nucleotides read TGTGCCAGCAGCTTATTAGGCGCTGACACCTACTTC.

The V gene is TRBV7-2, the J gene TRBJ2-1, with D possibly being TRBD2 (5 bases). The CDR3 has 15 amino acids. Between the trimmed V and J ends, which lost 5 bases and 7 bases, there was a span of 18 bases. Germline V gene data show CDR1 as SGHTA and CDR2 as FQGNSA. The CDR3 coding sequence is TGTGCCAGCAGCCGGGATCCGGTCGGTGGGAATGAGCAGTTCTTC. Its protein is CASSRDPVGGNEQFF.

This clone appeared a few times. The chain employs TRBV28 and TRBJ2-2; D unresolved. CDR3 length: 12 amino acids. Trimming pared 5 bases from V and 7 bases from J, leaving 8 bases between. Germline V CDR1 and CDR2: MDHEN, SYDVKM. CDR3 coding DNA: TGTGCCAGCAGTCCGGTGCACGGGGAGCTGTTTTTT. Its protein is CASSPVHGELFF.